Sequencing of this TCR beta chain was carried out in a study of cytomegalovirus exposure and HLA in healthy donors. The PCR used 60 Vbeta and 13 Jbeta primers. Only in-frame clones appear in the TCRdb table, and some are missing; sequencing was by immunoSEQ multiplex PCR. The sample records 150,000 to 200,000 clones, 77% being singletons. About this clone itself: What it binds is unknown.

This CDR3 is 17 amino acids long. Germline V gene lookup returns CDR1 LNHDA and CDR2 SQIVND (reference sequence). After removal of 1 base from V and 0 bases from J, the junction contained 6 bases not matched to a gene. Study findings and constraints: Most of the TCR beta V segments (in an earlier analysis) were productive either about 87% or about 30% of the time. A missense DCLRE1C variant was associated with V- and J-gene trimming of TCR beta chains in a later analysis, and an independent cohort replicated the association.

The chain recombines TRBV19 with TRBJ1-1; 9 bases agree with TRBD1. Sequenced: PBMCs. This TCR came from a woman between 35 and 50 years old in good health and CMV-seropositive. The CDR3 sequence: CASSIVFGQGMNTEAFF. The CDR3 nucleotides read TGTGCCAGTAGTATAGTATTTGGACAGGGGATGAACACTGAAGCTTTCTTT.